The 25 T cell receptor beta chains presented below share a single source sample, sequenced in a study of T cell repertoires in cytomegalovirus infection. TCRdb reprocessed the reads via MiXCR and lists one record per CDR3 protein. The table has some 680,000 distinct CDR3 sequences, 35% to 45% seen once; the top ten hold around 3%. The sequencing sample was made of PBMCs. The receptors originated from a human donor in good health (CMV status not recorded). Some clones in this sample may be carry-over from other donors' samples.

This CDR3 is CSARNGQGAVGTEAFF. The CDR3 DNA reads TGCAGTGCTAGAAATGGACAGGGGGCGGTTGGCACTGAAGCTTTCTTT. The J gene is TRBJ1-1, the V gene TRBV20-1; the match to TRBD1 covers 11 bases. Germline V gene data show CDR1 as DFQATT and CDR2 as SNEGSKA (reference sequence). This CDR3 contains 16 residues. The ends lost 2 bases at V and 4 bases at J; junction bases unmatched: 9.

The rearrangement joins TRBV20-1 to TRBJ2-7, with D possibly being TRBD1 (6 bases). The V and J ends lost 4 bases and 0 bases respectively, with 19 bases between them. Germline V CDR1 and CDR2: DFQATT, SNEGSKA (reference sequence). The CDR3 has 16 amino acids. CDR3 coding DNA: TGCAGTGCTACGAACCACAGGGAAGGGGCCTCCTACGAGCAGTACTTC. Its protein is CSATNHREGASYEQYF.

For this clonotype: Likely a read error: the CDR3 ends without its conserved phenylalanine or tryptophan. As DNA, the CDR3 is TGTGCCAGCAGTTTGGTTCAGGGAGGAGAGCAGTACTTA. Translating it yields CASSLVQGGEQYL. This rearrangement joins TRBV27 to TRBJ2-7; the D gene is possibly TRBD2 (6 bases). With 3 bases removed from V and 7 bases from J, the gap between germline ends came to 13 bases. CDR3 length equals 13 residues. The germline gives CDR1 MNHEY, CDR2 SMNVEV (reference sequence).

This chain joins TRBV6-1 and TRBJ2-7, with 12 positions matching TRBD2. V gave up 6 bases and J gave up 3 bases; unmatched junction bases: 6. Germline V CDR1 and CDR2: MNHNS, SASEGT. The CDR3 is made up of 15 amino acids. CDR3 residues: CASRRGLAGHYEQYF. As DNA, the CDR3 is TGTGCCAGCAGGCGAGGACTAGCGGGGCACTACGAGCAGTACTTC.

Comment on this clonotype: Given a much more abundant clone one base away, this may be a read error. V usage is TRBV7-6 and J usage is TRBJ2-3; 12 nucleotides match TRBD2. CDR1 is SGHVS, CDR2 FNYEAQ, per germline. There are 16 residues in the CDR3. The DNA of the CDR3 is TGTGACAGCAGCCGCCTGACTAGCGGGAGTATAGATACGCAGTATTTT. This translates into CDSSRLTSGSIDTQYF.

The chain employs TRBV6-5 and TRBJ1-5, with TRBD1 matching over 8 bases. CDR1 MNHEY and CDR2 SVGAGI come from the germline V gene. The CDR3 runs 14 residues. After removal of 6 bases from V and 7 bases from J, the junction contained 8 bases not matched to a gene. CDR3 in amino acids: CASSGQGFRQPQHF. The CDR3 region has the DNA TGTGCCAGCAGCGGACAGGGTTTTCGACAGCCCCAGCATTTT.

The chain is built from TRBV6-5 and TRBJ1-2, with 7 bases lining up with TRBD1. Unmatched junction bases numbered 12, after V lost 8 bases and J lost 6 bases. Germline CDR1 is MNHEY and CDR2 is SVGAGI. The CDR3 extends over 14 amino acids. This chain's CDR3 is CASARSTGKDGYTF. CDR3 in DNA: TGTGCCAGCGCCCGCTCGACAGGGAAGGATGGCTACACCTTC.

This clonotype was observed a few times. This rearrangement joins TRBV5-1 to TRBJ1-6, with D possibly being TRBD1 (5 bases). The CDR3 loop spans 14 amino acids. Trimming removed 0 bases from V and 9 bases from J, with 10 bases in between. Germline lookup yields CDR1 SGHRS and CDR2 YFSETQ. The CDR3 coding sequence is TGCGCCAGCAGCTTGGAGAAGGGGATTTCACCCCTCCACTTT. It is translated as CASSLEKGISPLHF. Full variable domain (outside the CDR3, taken from reference TRBV5-1 and TRBJ1-6): KAGVTQTPRYLIKTRGQQVTLSCSPISGHRSVSWYQQTPGQGLQFLFEYFSETQRNKGNFPGRFSGRQFSNSRSEMNVSTLELGDSALYLCASSLEKGISPLHFGNGTRLTVT.

V usage is TRBV7-2 and J usage is TRBJ2-7; D unresolved. V lost 0 bases to trimming and J lost 3 bases, with 12 bases between them. This CDR3 spans 15 amino acids. Germline V gives CDR1 SGHTA, CDR2 FQGNSA. The CDR3 bases are TGTGCCAGCAGCTTAGCGTTGGGGATCTGCTACGAGCAGTACTTC. Its protein product is CASSLALGICYEQYF.

The sample holds a few counts of this clonotype. The rearrangement joins TRBV2 to TRBJ1-1; D not certain. The CDR3 loop spans 14 amino acids. V was pared by 4 bases and J by 0 bases, with 9 bases between. CDR1 is SNHLY and CDR2 is FYNNEI in the germline V gene. The CDR3 protein is CASSGGSLNTEAFF. In DNA form, the CDR3 reads TGTGCCAGCAGTGGCGGCAGCTTGAACACTGAAGCTTTCTTT.

Turning to this clonotype: Mismatch with germline at one junction end may stem from a read error. The V call is TRBV28, the J call TRBJ2-1; 9 nucleotides match TRBD1. CDR3 length equals 17 residues. CDR1 and CDR2 (germline): MDHEN, SYDVKM. Here the CDR3 reads CTSSLQTGGASYNEQFF. The CDR3, as DNA: TGTACCAGCAGTTTACAAACAGGGGGCGCCTCCTACAATGAGCAGTTCTTC.

The chain couples TRBV27 to TRBJ2-1; 9 bases agree with TRBD1. V dropped 2 bases and J dropped 7; count of bases not matched to a gene: 9. The CDR3 covers 16 residues. Germline lookup yields CDR1 MNHEY and CDR2 SMNVEV (reference sequence). This chain's CDR3 is CASSLAGTGSWNEQFF. The CDR3 DNA reads as TGTGCCAGCAGTTTAGCCGGGACAGGGTCTTGGAATGAGCAGTTCTTC.

The chain has TRBV19 and TRBJ2-2; 8 bases are shared with TRBD2. Germline CDR1 and CDR2: LNHDA and SQIVND (reference sequence). V lost 4 bases, J lost 4 bases, and 11 bases stayed unmatched. There are 17 residues in the CDR3. Here the CDR3 reads CASSTLPGLVITGELFF. CDR3 DNA: TGTGCCAGTAGTACGCTTCCGGGACTAGTGATCACCGGGGAGCTGTTTTTT.

The chain combines TRBV29-1 with TRBJ1-3; no definite D call. CDR3 length: 13 amino acids. Trimming cost V 4 bases and J 3 bases, with 10 bases left between them. The germline V gene encodes CDR1 SQVTM and CDR2 ANQGSEA. The CDR3 protein is CSVVTGSGNTIYF. CDR3 in DNA: TGCAGCGTTGTGACCGGGAGTGGAAACACCATATATTTT.

The chain recombines TRBV6-2 or TRBV6-3 with TRBJ2-5, with TRBD1 identical over 9 bases. This CDR3 is 15 amino acids long. The V gene end was trimmed by 3 bases and the J gene end by 4 bases; junction bases not matched to a gene: 6. Germline CDR1 reads MNHEY; CDR2 reads SVGEGT. The CDR3 DNA reads as TGTGCCAGCAGTTATAGGGACAGGGTGTCAGAGACCCAGTACTTC. Its translation is CASSYRDRVSETQYF.

This clonotype occurred a few times. J is TRBJ1-1 and V is TRBV11-2; weak D call: TRBD1 (5 bases). Trimming took 1 base from V and 6 from J, leaving 15 bases between them. Germline V gene sequence: CDR1 SGHAT, CDR2 FQNNGV. The CDR3 totals 15 residues. CDR3 bases: TGTGCCAGCAGCTTAGTCGCGGGCCAGGGCCCTGAAGCTTTCTTT. Amino acid sequence: CASSLVAGQGPEAFF.

This chain joins TRBV5-1 and TRBJ2-5, with D maybe TRBD1 (5 bases). This CDR3 comprises 14 residues. Trimming took off 0 bases at V and 4 bases at J, with 10 bases between the two ends. Germline V gene sequence: CDR1 SGHRS, CDR2 YFSETQ. CDR3 amino acids: CASSLAWGGETQYF. DNA of the CDR3: TGCGCCAGCAGCTTGGCGTGGGGCGGAGAGACCCAGTACTTC.

The chain carries TRBV28 and TRBJ2-5; no firm D call. This CDR3 has 12 residues. V was pared by 11 bases and J by 4 bases, with 14 bases between. Germline CDR1 and CDR2: MDHEN and SYDVKM. The CDR3 coding sequence is TGTGCCGCGCGGTCGGTTGGAGAGACCCAGTACTTC. This sequence encodes CAARSVGETQYF.

The CDR3 loop is CSAPDTPPYNEQFF. CDR3 nucleotides: TGCAGTGCCCCCGATACACCGCCATACAATGAGCAGTTCTTC. The chain is built from TRBV20-1 and TRBJ2-1; no clear D. The CDR3 is made up of 14 amino acids. Trimming left V 6 bases short and J 4 bases short, with 16 bases between. Germline-derived CDR1 and CDR2 are DFQATT and SNEGSKA (reference sequence).

This clonotype was seen once. The J gene is TRBJ2-1, the V gene TRBV29-1; 12 nucleotides align to TRBD1. Germline CDR1 reads SQVTM; CDR2 reads ANQGSEA. The CDR3 has 19 residues. After removal of 7 bases from V and 9 bases from J, the junction contained 25 bases not matched to a gene. CDR3 coding DNA: TGCAGCGGGAAAGGGACAGGGGGCGCGAGGGGACGATCGGCTCCTGAGCAGTTCTTC. Translating gives CSGKGTGGARGRSAPEQFF.

This chain joins TRBV7-3 and TRBJ2-7; 9 bases align to TRBD1. The CDR3 has 15 amino acids. CDR1 is SGHTA, CDR2 FQGTGA, per germline. V gave up 5 bases and J gave up 1 base; unmatched junction bases: 6. CDR3 protein: CASSVAGTGSYEQYF. As DNA, the CDR3 is TGTGCCAGCAGCGTCGCCGGGACAGGGTCCTACGAGCAGTACTTC. Full variable domain (outside the CDR3, taken from reference TRBV7-3 and TRBJ2-7): GAGVSQTPSNKVTEKGKYVELRCDPISGHTALYWYRQSLGQGPEFLIYFQGTGAADDSGLPNDRFFAVRPEGSVSTLKIQRTERGDSAVYLCASSVAGTGSYEQYFGPGTRLTVT.

Only a few counts were recorded for this clonotype. This sequence joins TRBV5-4 and TRBJ1-6, with 10 nucleotides matching TRBD1. V lost 0 bases to trimming and J lost 4 bases; unmatched junction nucleotides: 10. This CDR3 comprises 19 residues. Germline loops: CDR1 SGHNT, CDR2 YYREEE (reference sequence). Here the CDR3 DNA reads TGTGCCAGCAGCTTGGGTACCTTGGGACAGGGGAGATATAATTCACCCCTCCACTTT. Its protein product is CASSLGTLGQGRYNSPLHF.

This clonotype has only a few counts. The chain employs TRBV12-3 or TRBV12-4 and TRBJ2-1; 8 bases match TRBD2. The CDR3 has 12 amino acids. J lost 9 bases, V lost 7 bases, and 5 bases had no gene match. The CDR3 DNA sequence: TGTGCCAGCAATCCGGGAGGGGGTGAGCAGTTCTTC. Translated: CASNPGGGEQFF.

In this sample, this clonotype turned up a few times. CDR3: CASSLFAMGTDTQYF. DNA of the CDR3: TGTGCCAGCAGTTTATTCGCGATGGGGACAGATACGCAGTATTTT. The genes are TRBV12-3 or TRBV12-4 and TRBJ2-3, with D hard to call. Trimming left V 2 bases short and J 3 bases short, with 12 bases between. CDR3 length: 15 amino acids.

The chain has TRBV5-1 and TRBJ2-1; D unresolved. The germline V and J ends were trimmed by 3 bases and 5 bases, with 9 bases remaining between them. Looked up from germline, CDR1 is SGHRS and CDR2 is YFSETQ. The length of the CDR3 is 13 residues. CDR3 residues: CASSSGVNNEQFF. In DNA form, the CDR3 reads TGCGCCAGCAGCTCTGGAGTAAACAATGAGCAGTTCTTC. The entire variable domain, with the rest obtained from reference TRBV5-1 and TRBJ2-1, is as follows: KAGVTQTPRYLIKTRGQQVTLSCSPISGHRSVSWYQQTPGQGLQFLFEYFSETQRNKGNFPGRFSGRQFSNSRSEMNVSTLELGDSALYLCASSSGVNNEQFFGPGTRLTVL.